This TCR beta chain derives from a study of CD8+ T cells in alopecia areata. From PBMCs, CD4+ and CD8+ T cells were sorted. The sequencing template was cDNA reverse transcribed from extracted RNA. The table came from immunoSEQ multiplex PCR; TCRdb's copy has only in-frame clones and leaves some out. The table has 110,000 to 150,000 clones, roughly 46% seen once. CDR3 length: 15 residues. The V gene lost 0 bases and the J gene lost 2 bases, with 11 bases spanning the gap. Germline-derived CDR1 and CDR2 are SGDLS and YYNGEE. This chain joins TRBV9 and TRBJ1-2, with a tentative D call TRBD1 (5 bases). This specimen consisted of CD4+ T cells sorted from blood, obtained at week 0. The sequence derives from a human donor with alopecia areata. CDR3 nucleotide sequence: TGTGCCAGCAGCGTAGAAGACAGCCTGAACTATGGCTACACCTTC. Translated, it gives CASSVEDSLNYGYTF. The full variable domain, with the rest looked up from reference TRBV9 and TRBJ1-2, is DSGVTQTPKHLITATGQRVTLRCSPRSGDLSVYWYQQSLDQGLQFLIQYYNGEERAKGNILERFSAQQFPDLHSELNLSSLELGDSALYFCASSVEDSLNYGYTFGSGTRLTVV.